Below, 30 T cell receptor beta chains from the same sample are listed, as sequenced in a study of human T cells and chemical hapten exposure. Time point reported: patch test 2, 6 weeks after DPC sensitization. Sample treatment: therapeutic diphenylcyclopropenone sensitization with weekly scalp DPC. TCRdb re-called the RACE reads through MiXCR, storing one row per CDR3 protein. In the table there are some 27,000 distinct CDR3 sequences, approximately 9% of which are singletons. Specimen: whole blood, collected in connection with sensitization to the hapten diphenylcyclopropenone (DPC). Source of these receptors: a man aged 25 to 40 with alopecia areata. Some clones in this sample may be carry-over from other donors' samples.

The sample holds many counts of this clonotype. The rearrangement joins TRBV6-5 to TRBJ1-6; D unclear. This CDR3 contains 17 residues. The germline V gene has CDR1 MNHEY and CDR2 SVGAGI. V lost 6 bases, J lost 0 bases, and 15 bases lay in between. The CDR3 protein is CASSSSFTSSYNSPLHF. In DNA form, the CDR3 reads TGTGCCAGCAGCTCCTCCTTCACTAGCTCCTATAATTCACCCCTCCACTTT.

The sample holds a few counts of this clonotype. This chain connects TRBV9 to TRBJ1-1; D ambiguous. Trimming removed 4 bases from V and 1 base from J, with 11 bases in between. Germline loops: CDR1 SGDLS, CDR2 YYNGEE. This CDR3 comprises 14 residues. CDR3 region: CASSPQTGNTEAFF. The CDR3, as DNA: TGTGCCAGCAGCCCCCAGACGGGGAACACTGAAGCTTTCTTT.

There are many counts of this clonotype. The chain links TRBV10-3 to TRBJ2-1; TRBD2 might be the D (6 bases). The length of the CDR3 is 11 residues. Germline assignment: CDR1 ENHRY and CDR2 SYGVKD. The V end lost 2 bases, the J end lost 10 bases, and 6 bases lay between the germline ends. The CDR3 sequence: CAISEGGEQFF. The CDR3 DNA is TGTGCCATCAGTGAGGGGGGGGAGCAGTTCTTC.

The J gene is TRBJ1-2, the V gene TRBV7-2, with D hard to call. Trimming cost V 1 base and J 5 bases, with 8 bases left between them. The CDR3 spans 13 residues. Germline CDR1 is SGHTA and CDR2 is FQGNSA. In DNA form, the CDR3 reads TGTGCCAGCAGCTTAGAGACTACGTATGGCTACACCTTC. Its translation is CASSLETTYGYTF.

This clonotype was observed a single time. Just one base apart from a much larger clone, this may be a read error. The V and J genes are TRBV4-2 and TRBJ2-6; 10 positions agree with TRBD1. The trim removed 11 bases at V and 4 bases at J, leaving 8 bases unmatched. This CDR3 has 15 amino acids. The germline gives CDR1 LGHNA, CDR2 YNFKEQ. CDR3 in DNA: TGTGCCTATTCCGGGACAGGGGTCGGGGCCAACGTCCTGACTTTC. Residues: CAYSGTGVGANVLTF.

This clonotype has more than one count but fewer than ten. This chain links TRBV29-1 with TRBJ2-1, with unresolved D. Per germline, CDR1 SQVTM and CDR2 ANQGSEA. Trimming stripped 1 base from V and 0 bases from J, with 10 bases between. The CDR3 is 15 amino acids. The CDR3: CSVEGRLSSYNEQFF. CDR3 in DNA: TGCAGCGTTGAAGGGCGCTTGTCCTCCTACAATGAGCAGTTCTTC.

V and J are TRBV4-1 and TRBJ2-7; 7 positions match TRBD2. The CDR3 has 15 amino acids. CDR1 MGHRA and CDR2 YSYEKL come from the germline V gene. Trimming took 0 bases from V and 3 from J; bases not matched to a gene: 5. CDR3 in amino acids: CASSQEAGENYEQYF. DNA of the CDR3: TGCGCCAGCAGCCAAGAGGCGGGGGAGAACTACGAGCAGTACTTC.

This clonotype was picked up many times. CDR3 protein: CASSLNSQGAGQPQHF. In DNA form, the CDR3 reads TGTGCCAGCAGTCTCAACTCTCAGGGGGCAGGGCAGCCCCAGCATTTT. V and J are TRBV12-3 or TRBV12-4 and TRBJ1-5, with TRBD1 identical over 8 bases. This CDR3 has 16 amino acids. Trimming took 5 bases from V and 7 from J; bases not matched to a gene: 13.

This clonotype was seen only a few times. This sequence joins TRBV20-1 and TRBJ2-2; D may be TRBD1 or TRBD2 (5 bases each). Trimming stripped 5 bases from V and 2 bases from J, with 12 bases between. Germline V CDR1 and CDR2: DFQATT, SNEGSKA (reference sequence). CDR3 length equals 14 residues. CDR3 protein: CSASFGTNTGELFF. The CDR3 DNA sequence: TGCAGTGCTTCATTTGGGACCAACACCGGGGAGCTGTTTTTT.

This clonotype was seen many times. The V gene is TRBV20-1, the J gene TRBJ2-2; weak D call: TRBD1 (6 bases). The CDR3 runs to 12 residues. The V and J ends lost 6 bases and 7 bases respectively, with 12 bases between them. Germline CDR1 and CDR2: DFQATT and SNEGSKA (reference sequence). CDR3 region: CSALTGNGELFF. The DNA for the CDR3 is TGCAGTGCCCTAACAGGGAACGGGGAGCTGTTTTTT.

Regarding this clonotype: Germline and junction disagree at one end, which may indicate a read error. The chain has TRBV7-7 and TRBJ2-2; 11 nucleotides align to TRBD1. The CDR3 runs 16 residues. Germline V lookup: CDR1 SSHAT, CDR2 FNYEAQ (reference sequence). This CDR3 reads CASSPTGQGGTGELFF. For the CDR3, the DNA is TGTGCTAGCAGCCCCACGGGACAGGGGGGCACCGGGGAGCTGTTTTTT.

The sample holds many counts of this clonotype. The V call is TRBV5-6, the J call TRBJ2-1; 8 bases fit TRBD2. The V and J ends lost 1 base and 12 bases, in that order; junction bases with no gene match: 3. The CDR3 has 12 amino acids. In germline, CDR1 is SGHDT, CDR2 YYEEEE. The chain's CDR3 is CASSLWLAGQFF. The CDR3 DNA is TGTGCCAGCAGCTTGTGGCTAGCGGGGCAGTTCTTC.

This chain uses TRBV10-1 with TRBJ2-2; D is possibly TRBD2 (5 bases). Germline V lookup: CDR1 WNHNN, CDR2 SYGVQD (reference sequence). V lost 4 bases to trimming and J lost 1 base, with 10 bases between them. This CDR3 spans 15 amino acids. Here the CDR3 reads CASSGGRENTGELFF. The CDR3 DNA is TGCGCCAGCAGTGGAGGGAGAGAGAACACCGGGGAGCTGTTTTTT.

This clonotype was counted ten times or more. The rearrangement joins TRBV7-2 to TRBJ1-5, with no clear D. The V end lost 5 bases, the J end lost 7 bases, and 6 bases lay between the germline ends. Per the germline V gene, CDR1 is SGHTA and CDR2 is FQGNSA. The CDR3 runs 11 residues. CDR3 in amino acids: CASSPRQPQHF. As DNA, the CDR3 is TGTGCCAGCAGCCCCCGGCAGCCCCAGCATTTT.

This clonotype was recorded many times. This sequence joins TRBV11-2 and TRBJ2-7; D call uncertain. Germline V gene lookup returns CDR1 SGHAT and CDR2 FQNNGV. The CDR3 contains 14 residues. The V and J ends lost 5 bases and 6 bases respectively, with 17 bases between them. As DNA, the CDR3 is TGTGCCAGCAGCCCGATCACGGACGAAACCGAGCAGTACTTC. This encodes CASSPITDETEQYF.

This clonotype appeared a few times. In DNA form, the CDR3 reads TGCAGTATAGGCGGTGTGGGGCTCTCCTACGAGCAGTACTTC. This gives the protein CSIGGVGLSYEQYF. The rearrangement uses TRBV20-1 and TRBJ2-7; D might be TRBD1 (5 bases). This CDR3 is 14 amino acids long. Germline V gene data show CDR1 as DFQATT and CDR2 as SNEGSKA (reference sequence). Between the trimmed V and J ends, which lost 8 bases and 0 bases, there was a span of 17 bases.

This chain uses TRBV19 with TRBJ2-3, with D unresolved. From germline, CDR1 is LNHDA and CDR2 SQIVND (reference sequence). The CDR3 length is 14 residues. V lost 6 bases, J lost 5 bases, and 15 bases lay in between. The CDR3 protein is CASRVGLEGDTQYF. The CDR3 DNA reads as TGTGCCAGTAGGGTCGGGTTGGAAGGAGATACGCAGTATTTT.

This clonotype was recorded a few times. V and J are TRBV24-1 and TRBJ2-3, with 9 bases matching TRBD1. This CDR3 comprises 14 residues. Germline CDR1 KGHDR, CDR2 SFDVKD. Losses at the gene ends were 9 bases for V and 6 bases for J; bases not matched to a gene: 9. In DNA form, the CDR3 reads TGTGCCACCGGAGGACAGGGGATTACTGATACGCAGTATTTT. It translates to CATGGQGITDTQYF.

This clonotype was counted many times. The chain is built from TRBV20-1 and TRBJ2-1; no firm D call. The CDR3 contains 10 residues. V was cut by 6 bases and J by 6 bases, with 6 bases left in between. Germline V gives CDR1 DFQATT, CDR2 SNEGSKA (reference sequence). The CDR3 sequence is CSARSNEQFF. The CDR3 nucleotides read TGCAGTGCCCGGAGCAATGAGCAGTTCTTC.

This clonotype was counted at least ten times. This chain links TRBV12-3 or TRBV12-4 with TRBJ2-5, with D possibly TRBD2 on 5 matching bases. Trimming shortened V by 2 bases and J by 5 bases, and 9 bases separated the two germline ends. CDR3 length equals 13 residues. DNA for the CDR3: TGTGCCAGCAGTTTATTGGGGAGCGAGACCCAGTACTTC. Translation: CASSLLGSETQYF.

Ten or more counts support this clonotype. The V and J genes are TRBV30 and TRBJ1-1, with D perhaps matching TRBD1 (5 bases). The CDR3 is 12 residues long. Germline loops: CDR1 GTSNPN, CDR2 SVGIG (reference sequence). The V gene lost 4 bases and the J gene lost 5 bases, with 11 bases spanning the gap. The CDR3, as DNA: TGTGCCTGGATAAACGGGGGGACTGAAGCTTTCTTT. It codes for CAWINGGTEAFF.

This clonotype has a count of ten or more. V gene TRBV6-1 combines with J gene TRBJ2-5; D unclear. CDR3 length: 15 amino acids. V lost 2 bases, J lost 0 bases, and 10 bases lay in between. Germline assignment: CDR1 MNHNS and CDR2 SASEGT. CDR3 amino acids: CASSEMVTYQETQYF. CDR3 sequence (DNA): TGTGCCAGCAGTGAAATGGTGACCTACCAAGAGACCCAGTACTTC.

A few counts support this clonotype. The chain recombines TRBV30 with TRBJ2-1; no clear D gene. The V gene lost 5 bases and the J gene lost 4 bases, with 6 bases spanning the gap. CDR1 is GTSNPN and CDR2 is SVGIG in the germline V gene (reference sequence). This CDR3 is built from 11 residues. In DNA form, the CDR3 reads TGTGCCTGGGACTTTTACAATGAGCAGTTCTTC. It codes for CAWDFYNEQFF.

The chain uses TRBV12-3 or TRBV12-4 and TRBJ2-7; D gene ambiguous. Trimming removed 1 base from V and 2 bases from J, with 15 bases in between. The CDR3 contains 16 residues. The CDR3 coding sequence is TGTGCCAGCAGTTTAGGTATGTTGGGCGGCGCCTACGAGCAGTACTTC. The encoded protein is CASSLGMLGGAYEQYF.

The CDR3: CASSLRNQETQYF. For the CDR3, the DNA is TGTGCCAGCAGCTTACGTAATCAAGAGACCCAGTACTTC. The rearrangement uses TRBV7-8 and TRBJ2-5; D ambiguous. CDR3 length: 13 residues. The V end lost 2 bases, the J end lost 2 bases, and 6 bases lay between the germline ends. CDR1 and CDR2 from the germline V gene are SGHVS and FQNEAQ.

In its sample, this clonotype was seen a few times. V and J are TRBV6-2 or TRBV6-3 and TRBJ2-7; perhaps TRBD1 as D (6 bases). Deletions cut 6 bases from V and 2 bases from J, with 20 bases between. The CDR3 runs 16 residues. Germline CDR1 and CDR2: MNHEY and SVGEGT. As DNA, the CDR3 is TGTGCCAGCAGCAACCTCAGGGGCCCCGGGACCTACGAGCAGTACTTC. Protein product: CASSNLRGPGTYEQYF.

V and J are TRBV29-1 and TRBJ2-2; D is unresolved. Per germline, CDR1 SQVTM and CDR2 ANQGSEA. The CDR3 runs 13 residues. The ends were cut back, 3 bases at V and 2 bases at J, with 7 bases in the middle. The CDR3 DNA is TGCAGCGTTGACGCTCAAAACACCGGGGAGCTGTTTTTT. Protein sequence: CSVDAQNTGELFF.

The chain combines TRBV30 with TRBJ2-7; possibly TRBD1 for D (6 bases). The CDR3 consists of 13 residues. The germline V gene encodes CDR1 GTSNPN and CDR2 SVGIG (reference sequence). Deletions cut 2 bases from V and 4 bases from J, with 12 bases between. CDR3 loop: CAWSPRQGYEQYF. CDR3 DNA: TGTGCCTGGAGTCCGAGGCAGGGGTACGAGCAGTACTTC.

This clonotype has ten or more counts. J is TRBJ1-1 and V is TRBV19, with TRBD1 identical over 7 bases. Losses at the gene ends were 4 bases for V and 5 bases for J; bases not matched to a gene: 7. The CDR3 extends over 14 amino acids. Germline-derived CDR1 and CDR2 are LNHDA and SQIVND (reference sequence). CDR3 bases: TGTGCCAGTAGTACCGACAGGGTCGGGACTGAAGCTTTCTTT. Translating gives CASSTDRVGTEAFF.

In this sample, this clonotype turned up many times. This CDR3 is CASSFSRDYGYTF. CDR3 DNA: TGTGCCAGCAGTTTTTCCCGAGACTATGGCTACACCTTC. The chain links TRBV12-3 or TRBV12-4 to TRBJ1-2, with D hard to call. The V end was cut by 3 bases, the J end by 3 bases, with 8 bases between. The CDR3 totals 13 residues.